The sequence of this T cell receptor (beta chain) was determined in a study of patients and donors after allogeneic stem cell transplantation. TCRdb redid the calling of the RT-PCR reads with MiXCR, one entry per CDR3 protein. The repertoire has about a million distinct CDR3 sequences, about 20% of them found once; the top ten carry under 6.5%. This CDR3 has 16 residues. Trimming left V 3 bases short and J 4 bases short, with 18 bases between. The germline V gene encodes CDR1 SEHNR and CDR2 FQNEAQ (reference sequence). Sequences were obtained from blood, either unsorted or a sorted T cell fraction (not recorded which). This chain joins TRBV7-9 and TRBJ2-5; D is perhaps TRBD2 (5 bases). This clonotype originated in a human donor who was either an allogeneic HSCT recipient or a stem cell or donor lymphocyte infusion donor (not recorded which). It is not recorded whose cells these are; they may come from a transplant donor. The CDR3 coding sequence is TGTGCCAGCAGCTTCGGGGTGGTTGGGCAGCGAGAGACCCAGTACTTC. This translates into CASSFGVVGQRETQYF. The whole variable domain, remainder taken from reference TRBV7-9 and TRBJ2-5, is DTGVSQNPRHKITKRGQNVTFRCDPISEHNRLYWYRQTLGQGPEFLTYFQNEAQLEKSRLLSDRFSAERPKGSFSTLEIQRTEQGDSAMYLCASSFGVVGQRETQYFGPGTRLLVL.